This T cell receptor delta chain was captured by sequencing in a study of Vδ1+ human thymocytes. Regarding this clone: Antigen unknown.

This CDR3 has 23 residues. Per the germline V gene, CDR1 is TSWWSYY and CDR2 is QGS. With V trimmed by 4 bases and J by 0 bases, 24 bases remained unmatched. The template was reverse-transcribed extracted RNA. CDR3 amplicons came from multiplex PCR with pooled V-gene forward and constant-region reverse primers. TCRdb repeated clone calling on the multiplex PCR reads with CATT. The profile shows roughly 50,000 delta-chain clones, 15% of them singletons. Study-level points and caveats: Unlike peripheral blood Vdelta1+ controls, thymic delta-chain sequences included around 18% Vdelta2 and few Vdelta3. Highly polyclonal TRG and TRD repertoires with Gaussian CDR3 length distributions appeared in thymus. TRG sequences recurred across donors, whereas TRD sequences stayed essentially private.

Alphabeta T cells were depleted, then CD3+ Vdelta1+ Vdelta2- thymocytes were FACS-sorted. Sequenced: Vdelta1+ gamma-delta thymocytes from the thymus. The subset here: FACS-sorted CD3+ TCRalphabeta- TCRVdelta1+ TCRVdelta2- thymocytes. The V call is TRDV1, the J call TRDJ2, with 9 bases aligning to TRDD3. The sequence derives from a boy under three years old who had congenital heart surgery. The CDR3 loop reads CALGAHPFLPGLGDLPLTAQLFF. Here the CDR3 DNA reads TGTGCTCTTGGGGCACACCCGTTCCTACCAGGACTGGGGGACCTACCTTTGACAGCACAACTCTTCTTT.